The sequence of this TCR beta chain was determined in a study of cytomegalovirus exposure and HLA in healthy donors (dated by TCRdb to 2017 to 2019). For context, the study as a whole: According to an earlier analysis of 587 of the donors, 200 million or so T cells yielded some 120 million unique TCR beta sequences and less than 300 Gb of sequence data. Around 320 gigabases of sequencing data and approximately 85 million unique TCR sequences were included in an early release covering roughly 700 HLA-typed donors. Among the roughly 400 genotyped donors, more than 70% belonged to the genetic ancestry cluster associated with self-reported Caucasian donors. The study was designed to test whether signatures of past pathogen exposure could be identified by cataloging public T cell receptors. The study profiled the T cell repertoires of about 720 subjects by immunosequencing and related them to cytomegalovirus serostatus. A separate validation cohort of 100 to 150 different subjects was used in addition to the roughly 640-subject first cohort. To predict cytomegalovirus infection status, the study brought together high-throughput TCR immunosequencing, statistical association of individual TCRs with disease status, and machine learning. In a later analysis, previously published TCR beta repertoires from 666 donors were re-analyzed and high-resolution HLA genotyping was added so that TCR occurrence patterns could be studied. The later analysis used no new phenotypic data to find candidate immune exposures, relying instead on TCR beta sequences and their occurrence across donors. To decide whether each TCR beta V gene segment behaved as functional or pseudogenic, an earlier analysis of approximately 620 of the donors relied on high-throughput TCR beta sequencing. Donor age, sex, ethnicity and CMV serostatus were compiled together with the repertoire data. A later genetic analysis took genome-wide SNP genotypes for about 60% of the roughly 670 donors and used that subset as a discovery cohort. Every repertoire in the discovery cohort had been generated on one and the same sequencing platform. Both class I and class II loci were covered by HLA typing, at four-digit resolution. Typing coverage differed by locus: A, B, C, DRB1 and DQB1 were typed in about 629-630 donors, DQA1 in 500 to 550, DPA1 in approximately 610, and DPB1 in 400 to 480. Four or five DR-DQ haplotypes were handled as single units for association and clustering, since linkage in the cohort was strong. On average, roughly 240,000 unique TCR beta nucleotide sequences were sequenced per donor among a few hundred genotyped donors of the cohort, with 15% to 20% of those sequences being non-productive.

Paper-wide results and their limitations: Linkage disequilibrium might explain the correlated functional status among segregating V segments, but an unknown experimental factor could not be ruled out. The authors suggested that the approach could potentially be extended to other disease states and immunological phenotypes. Most TCR sequences were seen in very few donors, while some public TCRs were found in many individuals. A later genetic analysis associated a missense DCLRE1C variant with V-gene and J-gene trimming of TCR beta chains, and an independent cohort replicated the association. Immune exposure information for the cohort was limited to CMV serostatus. In this cohort, only TCR beta chains were sequenced, and detectable features were limited by the absence of alpha or paired-chain data. A few of the identified cytomegalovirus-associated TCR beta chains were confirmed in vitro to be specific for cytomegalovirus antigens. Because HLA typing was unavailable for some donors at each locus, only the typed subset was used in association tests. The sequencing pipeline was judged likely to have produced a cluster of highly shared sequence variants as a technical artifact. Presence/absence analyses assumed roughly uniform sequencing depth across donors, an assumption that may not hold. A later analysis found that TCR association rates varied across HLA loci, with DRB1 alleles showing the most associated TCRs and HLA-C alleles the fewest. Compared with the approximately 600-donor mean, donors in an Asian-associated ancestry cluster had fewer N-insertions in productive TCRs, according to a later genetic analysis. In an earlier analysis of some 540 of the donors, most TCR beta V segments appeared in productive rearrangements about 87% or about 30% of the time, broadly matching IMGT annotations. A further reported finding was that TCR beta sequences accurately predicted the HLA-A and HLA-B alleles for most subjects in the first cohort. Some IMGT-functional V segments, including TRBV6-2 and TRBV6-3, could not be told apart with the 87-base-pair reads, so those segments were excluded. A later analysis found that HLA-associated TCR beta chains were more clonally expanded and had lower generation probabilities than equally common non-associated chains. Assigning TCR associations to individual alleles was difficult when HLA alleles, especially DR and DQ, strongly co-occurred. At a false discovery rate of 0.05, a later analysis linked around 15,000 TCR beta sequences to specific HLA alleles. The earlier analysis of a few hundred of the donors excluded roughly 16 rarely observed V segments, including chromosome 9 orphons, because counts were too low. The study listed 164 TCR beta chains as associated with cytomegalovirus. In both the original and validation cohorts, the classifier was reported to diagnose cytomegalovirus status with high specificity and sensitivity. According to a later analysis, most CMV-associated TCR beta chains appeared to be HLA-restricted, and the HLA associations seemed to be driven largely by CMV exposure. Several of the top co-occurrence clusters appeared to be linked to parvovirus B19, influenza, CMV and Epstein-Barr virus, according to a later analysis.

In total, approximately 610 healthy bone marrow donors made up the cohort. Cohort members were all nominally healthy when sampled, although unrecorded immune exposures were likely present. The donor was CMV seronegative and was included in the group of around 320 seronegative cohort members. A peripheral blood sample was collected from each donor, and TCR beta sequencing was performed on peripheral blood mononuclear cells. The Qiagen DNeasy Blood Extraction Kit was used to extract genomic DNA from the blood cell samples. Libraries came from the immunoSEQ multiplex PCR assay. A mixture of 60 forward primers for TCR Vbeta segments and 13 reverse primers for TCR Jbeta segments was used in the multiplex PCR. The CDR3 region of rearranged TCR beta genes was amplified from genomic DNA with a multiplex PCR assay. The amplified TCR beta libraries were sequenced on the Illumina HiSeq System as 87-base-pair reads. The authors' pipeline ran thus. In a later analysis, approximately 74 million unique TCR beta chains were counted across the roughly 700 repertoires, and about 10 million of these chains were shared by at least two donors. A nearest-neighbor algorithm error-corrected the raw reads and collapsed the reads into unique sequences, merging closely related sequences to remove PCR and sequencing errors. CDR3 sequences were aligned to IMGT reference sequences to assign V, D and J gene segments. For a sequence to be retained, a match of at least six nucleotides to both a V gene segment and a J gene segment was required. Rearrangements were called productive when the CDR3 lacked stop codons and stayed in frame with V and J; all others were non-productive. Following IMGT convention, CDR3 was defined as the stretch from the second conserved V-encoded cysteine up to the conserved J-encoded phenylalanine. The earlier analysis of 550 to 650 of the donors excluded any sequence lacking an unambiguous match to a single V gene segment. An earlier analysis of several hundred of the donors called V segments functional above 56.7% productive rearrangements and segregating when the between-donor standard deviation exceeded 5%. To diagnose cytomegalovirus status from the catalog of TCR beta chain sequences, a statistical classification framework was built. V and J gene assignment, in a later analysis, came from comparing TCR nucleotide sequences with IMGT/GENE-DB human TR gene sequences. The TCRdist pipeline was used in a later analysis to assign CDR3 sequences and most-parsimonious VDJ recombination scenarios. In a later analysis, each TCR beta chain was defined by its CDR3 amino acid sequence together with its V-gene family, and reads lacking a unique V-gene family were excluded. In a later analysis, nearly 600 highly shared, low-generation-probability nucleotide sequences were removed to address suspected cross-contamination and a sequencing artifact. In a later analysis, a clonal expansion index for each public chain was calculated from normalized within-repertoire ranks of inferred template counts. Generation probabilities in a later analysis came from a VDJ recombination model fitted to out-of-frame rearrangements, and those results were checked against IGoR. In a later analysis, TCR-TCR, TCR-HLA and TCR-CMV co-occurrence was scored with hypergeometric tests, and a repertoire-size bias correction was applied to TCR pairs. In a later analysis, false discovery rates were estimated by permuting HLA or CMV assignments 20 times. In a later analysis, co-occurring TCRs were grouped with DBSCAN, and TCRdist sequence similarity was added when clustering was performed within HLA-allele-positive subsets. Co-occurrence clustering excluded repertoires with fewer than 30,000 or more than 120,000 public chains, plus five with anomalous nucleotide sharing. TCRdb holds this immuneACCESS table with in-frame rearrangements only. Some clones are missing; in checked studies, unresolved V genes explain under half, and the rest has no known cause. The V and J calls and clone size come from that table; D and trimming were worked out from the DNA. The table for this sample lists 87,000 or so clones; around 8% of them were counted only once. The ten largest clones represent about 2.3% of the sample.

The CDR3 holds 12 amino acids from the cysteine to the phenylalanine. CDR3 DNA is the only sequence kept; it has 36 bases, read in frame from the first base. The V and J ends are trimmed by 6 bases and 9 bases, leaving 12 bases between them. The germline V gene gives CDR1 as MDHEN and CDR2 as SYDVKM. This clone has just a few counts. No antigen is known for it. Qualities for individual bases were not recorded, and no much larger clone is one base off. The receptor chain draws on TRBV28 and TRBJ1-5; no D gene call is confident. The sample taken for sequencing was PBMCs. The TCR comes from a man aged 50-59 years in good health and CMV-seronegative. This receptor has the CDR3 CASSPPLGPQHF. The nucleotides are TGTGCCAGCAGCCCCCCGCTAGGGCCCCAGCATTTT.